Shown below are 5 T cell receptor beta chains from a single sample sequenced in a study of OX40 agonist ivuxolimab in advanced cancers. The repertoire was sequenced with immunoSEQ multiplex PCR; TCRdb's copy has only in-frame clones and lacks some. The sample consists of 9,500 to 13,000 clones, approximately 80% of them appearing once. Sequenced material: CD4+ or CD8+ T cells sorted from blood, taken in a trial of the OX40 agonist ivuxolimab. These receptors were collected from an adult with an advanced solid tumor such as melanoma, head and neck, liver or kidney cancer.

The V gene is TRBV6-5, the J gene TRBJ1-6; D gene ambiguous. This CDR3 has 16 amino acids. V lost 4 bases and J 0 bases, leaving 10 bases between the germline ends. CDR1 is MNHEY, CDR2 SVGAGI, per germline. CDR3 DNA sequence: TGTGCCAGCAGTTCCTCTGGTAGCTCCTATAATTCACCCCTCCACTTT. Protein: CASSSSGSSYNSPLHF.

This chain connects TRBV5-1 to TRBJ2-1, with 9 bases that match TRBD2. V lost 7 bases and J lost 9; bases outside the gene matches: 8. Germline V gives CDR1 SGHRS, CDR2 YFSETQ. This CDR3 comprises 13 residues. CDR3 sequence reads: CASGGGGVSEQFF. Written as DNA, the CDR3 is TGCGCCAGCGGAGGCGGGGGGGTTTCTGAGCAGTTCTTC. Using reference TRBV5-1 and TRBJ2-1 for the parts outside the CDR3, the full variable domain is KAGVTQTPRYLIKTRGQQVTLSCSPISGHRSVSWYQQTPGQGLQFLFEYFSETQRNKGNFPGRFSGRQFSNSRSEMNVSTLELGDSALYLCASGGGGVSEQFFGPGTRLTVL.

The chain combines TRBV29-1 with TRBJ2-2; D might be TRBD1 (5 bases). The CDR3 loop spans 13 amino acids. Germline-derived CDR1 and CDR2 are SQVTM and ANQGSEA. Trimming left V 6 bases short and J 3 bases short, with 11 bases between. CDR3 sequence: CSVQQEDTGELFF. In DNA form, the CDR3 reads TGCAGCGTCCAACAGGAAGACACCGGGGAGCTGTTTTTT.

The V and J genes are TRBV25-1 and TRBJ1-2; D might be TRBD1 (5 bases). The CDR3 is made up of 14 amino acids. CDR1 MGHDK and CDR2 SYGVNS come from the germline V gene. Trimming took off 5 bases at V and 8 bases at J, with 18 bases between the two ends. CDR3 DNA sequence: TGTGCCAGCAGTCGGGACGCCCCCTTGGTAGGCTACACCTTC. This codes for CASSRDAPLVGYTF.

CDR3 in DNA: TGCGCCAGCAGCTGGCTGGTGGGTCCGAACACTGAAGCTTTCTTT. It translates to CASSWLVGPNTEAFF. The chain has TRBV5-1 and TRBJ1-1; D not certain. V was trimmed by 3 bases and J by 1 base, leaving 13 bases between them. Germline lookup yields CDR1 SGHRS and CDR2 YFSETQ. The CDR3 is 15 residues long. Full variable domain (remainder filled in from reference TRBV5-1 and TRBJ1-1): KAGVTQTPRYLIKTRGQQVTLSCSPISGHRSVSWYQQTPGQGLQFLFEYFSETQRNKGNFPGRFSGRQFSNSRSEMNVSTLELGDSALYLCASSWLVGPNTEAFFGQGTRLTVV.